These T cell receptor beta chains were read from a single sample in a study of shared T cell receptors in the human thymus. Method: immunoSEQ multiplex PCR; TCRdb's copy keeps in-frame clones and lacks some. The repertoire holds a few hundred thousand clones, with 95% as singletons. The specimen was thymocytes. Receptors originate from a human donor. Each CDR3 is given without its conserved first and last residue. Fields, in order: D gene, J gene, V gene, CDR3 protein. A D gene is named only where the DNA matches it firmly.

d_call: .
j_call: TRBJ2-5
v_call: TRBV27
cdr3_aa: ASSLVGQGSPWETQY

d_call: .
j_call: TRBJ2-7
v_call: TRBV7-2
cdr3_aa: ASSFRTASYEQY

d_call: TRBD2
j_call: TRBJ2-2
v_call: TRBV4-2
cdr3_aa: ASSPFLWREGRGGELF

d_call: TRBD1
j_call: TRBJ1-5
v_call: TRBV5-8
cdr3_aa: ASSPGTGKSGLRQPQH

d_call: .
j_call: TRBJ2-3
v_call: TRBV4-1
cdr3_aa: ASSRRVEDTQY

d_call: .
j_call: TRBJ1-3
v_call: TRBV28
cdr3_aa: ASSFGWGDLAQGTIY

d_call: .
j_call: TRBJ2-7
v_call: TRBV20-1
cdr3_aa: SAHPYEQY

d_call: .
j_call: TRBJ1-2
v_call: TRBV5-4
cdr3_aa: ASSSPILPNYGYT

d_call: .
j_call: TRBJ1-4
v_call: TRBV5-6
cdr3_aa: ASSLGLTRTRNEKLF

d_call: .
j_call: TRBJ1-5
v_call: TRBV4-2
cdr3_aa: ASSQGQQFYSNQPQH

d_call: TRBD1
j_call: TRBJ1-2
v_call: TRBV6-6
cdr3_aa: ASSQGGGRYGYT

d_call: TRBD1
j_call: TRBJ2-2
v_call: TRBV27
cdr3_aa: ASSSDRGVDTGELF

d_call: TRBD2
j_call: TRBJ2-7
v_call: TRBV27
cdr3_aa: ASSPGTSRGEQY

d_call: .
j_call: TRBJ1-2
v_call: TRBV7-8
cdr3_aa: ASRQQGSNYGYT